This is a list of T cell receptor beta chains from one sample in a study of blood T cell repertoires in COVID-19. Assay used: immunoSEQ multiplex PCR; TCRdb lists only in-frame clones, some missing. The sample has about 300,000 clones, approximately 84% seen once. Sequencing input: PBMCs or T cells enriched from blood (not recorded which). Receptors originate from a man younger than 45 who had recovered from COVID-19. CDR3s leave out the opening cysteine and the closing phenylalanine or tryptophan.

TRBJ1-6 TRBV27 ASSFGQNNSPLH
TRBJ2-7 TRBV19 ASSTFDSGPSYEQY
TRBJ1-1 TRBV6-5 ASSYPPGTEAF
TRBJ1-5 TRBV29-1 SDYIGVPPEISNQPQH
TRBJ2-2 TRBV5-1 ASSLASSGRGSTGELF
TRBJ2-5 TRBV28 ASSLDRSGETQY
TRBJ1-1 TRBV4-1 ASSQDLSGGTEAF
TRBJ1-5 TRBV27 ASSPLSFGQGDSNQPQH
TRBJ1-3 TRBV11-3 ASSRRSDTIY
TRBJ2-3 TRBV5-5 ASSLDGDTQY
TRBJ2-5 TRBV18 ASLRYREGETQY
TRBJ2-6 TRBV6-5 ASSPQGSGANVLT
TRBJ2-5 TRBV4-1 ASSQILGASGNQETQY
TRBJ1-3 TRBV19 ASRSTGMGSIY
TRBJ2-7 TRBV11-3 ASKAPGAYEQY
TRBJ1-4 TRBV6-4 ASRNGRGSNEKLF
TRBJ1-4 TRBV2 ASRGDRGYEKLF
TRBJ2-5 TRBV4-1 ASSPTPPGFPPDQY
TRBJ2-5 TRBV11-3 ASSSFEHRGRAETQY
TRBJ2-3 TRBV5-1 ASSFGPTTDTQY
TRBJ1-4 TRBV7-8 ASSPTGTGVREKLF
TRBJ2-5 TRBV20-1 SASSRVTQY
TRBJ2-3 TRBV5-1 ASSPTTSGDTQY
TRBJ2-5 TRBV15 ATSRSGGAETQY
TRBJ2-1 TRBV10-1 AIQRGTSGSTYNEQF
TRBJ2-3 TRBV5-8 ASSKDRIDTQY
TRBJ1-2 TRBV11-2 ASSPSLRANYGYT
TRBJ2-7 TRBV27 ASSLKRLSYEQY
TRBJ2-7 TRBV6-5 ASSMPGTGVREQY
TRBJ1-1 TRBV30 AWRRGQGYTEAF